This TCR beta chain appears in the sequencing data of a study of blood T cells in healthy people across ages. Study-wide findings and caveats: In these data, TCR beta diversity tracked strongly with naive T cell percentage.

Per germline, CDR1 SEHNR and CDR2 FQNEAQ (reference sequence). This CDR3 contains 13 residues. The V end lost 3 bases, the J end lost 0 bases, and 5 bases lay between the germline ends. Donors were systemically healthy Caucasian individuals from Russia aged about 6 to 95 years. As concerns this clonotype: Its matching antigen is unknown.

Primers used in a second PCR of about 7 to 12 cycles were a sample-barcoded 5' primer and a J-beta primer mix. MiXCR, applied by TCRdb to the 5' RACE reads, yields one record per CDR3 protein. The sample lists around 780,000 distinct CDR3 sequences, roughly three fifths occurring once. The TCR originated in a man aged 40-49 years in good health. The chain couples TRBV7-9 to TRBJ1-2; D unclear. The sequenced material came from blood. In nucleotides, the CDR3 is TGTGCCAGCAGCTTGCCACCTAACTATGGCTACACCTTC. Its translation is CASSLPPNYGYTF.